Given below is one T cell receptor beta chain in context. Method: immunoSEQ multiplex PCR; TCRdb's copy keeps in-frame clones and lacks some. The sample has 250,000 to 300,000 clones; around 90% are singletons. These data are taken from a study of blood T cell repertoires in COVID-19. The sequenced sample was peripheral blood. The TCR comes from a woman in her 50s who had recovered from COVID-19.

CDR3 amino acids: CASSPPGGPEAFF. As DNA, the CDR3 is TGTGCCAGCTCACCACCCGGGGGGCCTGAAGCTTTCTTT. This sequence joins TRBV18 and TRBJ1-1; tentatively, D is TRBD1 (6 bases). CDR1 KGHSH and CDR2 LQKENI come from the germline V gene. The length of the CDR3 is 13 residues. The V and J ends lost 0 bases and 6 bases respectively, with 8 bases between them.